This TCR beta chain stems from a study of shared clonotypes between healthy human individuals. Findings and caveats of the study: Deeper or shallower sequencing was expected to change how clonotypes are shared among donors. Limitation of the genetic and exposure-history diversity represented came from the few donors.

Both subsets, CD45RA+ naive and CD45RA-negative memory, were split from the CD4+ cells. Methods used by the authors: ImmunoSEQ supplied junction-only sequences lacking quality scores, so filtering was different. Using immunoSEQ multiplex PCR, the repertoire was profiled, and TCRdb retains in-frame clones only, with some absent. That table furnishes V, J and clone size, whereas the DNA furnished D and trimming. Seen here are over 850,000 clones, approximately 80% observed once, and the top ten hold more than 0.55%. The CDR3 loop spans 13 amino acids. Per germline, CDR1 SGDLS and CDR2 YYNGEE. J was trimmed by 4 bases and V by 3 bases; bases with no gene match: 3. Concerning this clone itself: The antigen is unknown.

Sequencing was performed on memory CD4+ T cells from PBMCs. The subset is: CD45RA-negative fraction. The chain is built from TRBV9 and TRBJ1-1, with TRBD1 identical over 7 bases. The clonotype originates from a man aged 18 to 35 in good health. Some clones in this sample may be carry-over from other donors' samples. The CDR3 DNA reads TGTGCCAGCAGCGATGGACAGGTCACTGAAGCTTTCTTT. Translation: CASSDGQVTEAFF.